This TCR beta chain was identified in a study of Graves' ophthalmopathy and Graves' hyperthyroidism. Study background: There was a collection of peripheral blood at initial diagnosis, before any treatment. Study findings and constraints: This model predicted ophthalmopathy progression (sensitivity 60% to 71%, specificity 72% to 80%).

This clonotype was seen ten or more times. Its antigen is unidentified. No conserved phenylalanine or tryptophan is present at the end of the CDR3, so a read error is the likely explanation. A diagnosis was made from clinical symptoms together with serum thyroxine, TRAb, thyroid ultrasound and orbital computed tomography. The authors isolated PBMCs from around 10 ml of fresh peripheral blood. Amplifying from RNA transcripts, the study obtained TCR beta CDR3 regions. The authors performed first-round RT-PCR with HTBI primers and then a second-round multiplex PCR. Each CDR3 protein gets one entry after TCRdb re-called the multiplex PCR reads with MiXCR. The repertoire holds roughly 480,000 distinct CDR3 sequences, with roughly 14% as singletons. From germline, CDR1 is MNHEY and CDR2 SVGEGT. The CDR3 runs to 17 residues. V shed 5 bases and J 4 bases; nucleotides not matched to a gene: 10.

J is TRBJ2-5 and V is TRBV6-2 or TRBV6-3; TRBD2 matches 13 bases. The TCR originated in a woman between 25 and 40 years old with Graves' ophthalmopathy. Sequenced input: blood. CDR3 coding DNA: TGTGCCAGCAGTGGACTAGCGGGGGCGAAGGAAAGAGAGACCCAGTACTCC. Translation: CASSGLAGAKERETQYS.